These T cell receptor beta chains were read from a single sample in a study of PD-1 blockade in classical Hodgkin lymphoma. Profiling relied on immunoSEQ multiplex PCR, and the TCRdb table lists in-frame clones only, not all of them. The top ten clones hold 30% to 40% of a sample with about 10,000 clones, around 80% of them seen once. The source was peripheral blood mononuclear cells (PBMCs), collected before the second cycle of nivolumab. These receptors came from a human donor with classical Hodgkin lymphoma. The CDR3 runs from the conserved cysteine through the conserved F or W. The order of the fields is CDR3 DNA, CDR3 protein, D gene, J gene, V gene, clone size. The D gene is left open where the match is weak. Not every row has a clone size; where given, it reads once, few, many or a size class.

cdr3_nt: TGTGCCAGTAGTCCGGGGAGGGGGCACAATCAGCCCCAGCATTTT; cdr3_aa: CASSPGRGHNQPQHF; d_call: TRBD1; j_call: TRBJ1-5; v_call: TRBV19; clone_size: few
cdr3_nt: TGCGCCAGCAGTCAATCATTGCCGGGAGGCAGGGGACGAGGCACCGGGGAGCTGTTTTTT; cdr3_aa: CASSQSLPGGRGRGTGELFF; d_call: -; j_call: TRBJ2-2; v_call: TRBV23-1; clone_size: -
cdr3_nt: TGTGCCAGTAGTATCTACACTGGGAACTATGGCTACACCTTC; cdr3_aa: CASSIYTGNYGYTF; d_call: -; j_call: TRBJ1-2; v_call: TRBV19; clone_size: -
cdr3_nt: TGTGCCAGCAGCGTACGACAGGGGAATGAGCAGTTCTTC; cdr3_aa: CASSVRQGNEQFF; d_call: TRBD1; j_call: TRBJ2-1; v_call: TRBV9; clone_size: -
cdr3_nt: TGTGCCAGCTCACCCGAAGCTAACTATGGCTACACCTTC; cdr3_aa: CASSPEANYGYTF; d_call: -; j_call: TRBJ1-2; v_call: TRBV18; clone_size: -
cdr3_nt: TGTGCCAGCAGCTTGTGGAACTCTAGGGCGGAGACCCAGTACTTC; cdr3_aa: CASSLWNSRAETQYF; d_call: -; j_call: TRBJ2-5; v_call: TRBV5-6; clone_size: once
cdr3_nt: TGCGCCAGCAGCTTATCCCCGAGCACCTCTGGAAACACCATATATTTT; cdr3_aa: CASSLSPSTSGNTIYF; d_call: -; j_call: TRBJ1-3; v_call: TRBV5-1; clone_size: -
cdr3_nt: TGTGCCACCCAGAGACTAGCGGAAGAGACCCAGTACTTC; cdr3_aa: CATQRLAEETQYF; d_call: TRBD2; j_call: TRBJ2-5; v_call: TRBV28; clone_size: -
cdr3_nt: TGTGCCAGCAGTGGACAGTTTGGCGGCTACACCTTC; cdr3_aa: CASSGQFGGYTF; d_call: -; j_call: TRBJ1-2; v_call: TRBV2; clone_size: -
cdr3_nt: TGTGCCAGCAGCCCCGAAGGGGACACTGAAGCTTTCTTT; cdr3_aa: CASSPEGDTEAFF; d_call: -; j_call: TRBJ1-1; v_call: TRBV5-5; clone_size: -
cdr3_nt: TGTGCCAGCAGACAGACTTATACAGGGGGTATCTCCTACGAGCAGTACTTC; cdr3_aa: CASRQTYTGGISYEQYF; d_call: TRBD1; j_call: TRBJ2-7; v_call: TRBV2; clone_size: -
cdr3_nt: TGTGCCAGCACTTTGACAGGGGGCACTGAAGCTTTCTTT; cdr3_aa: CASTLTGGTEAFF; d_call: TRBD1; j_call: TRBJ1-1; v_call: TRBV14; clone_size: -
cdr3_nt: TGCGCCAGCAGTCGGGACAGGGTCAACGAGCAGTACTTC; cdr3_aa: CASSRDRVNEQYF; d_call: TRBD1; j_call: TRBJ2-7; v_call: TRBV10-2; clone_size: -
cdr3_nt: TGCGCCAGCAGCTTGTCCCCTCCAGGGGGCTTGAACACTGAAGCTTTCTTT; cdr3_aa: CASSLSPPGGLNTEAFF; d_call: TRBD1; j_call: TRBJ1-1; v_call: TRBV5-1; clone_size: -
cdr3_nt: TGTGCCAGTATTTCCGGGACAGGGTGGACCCATGAGCAGTTCTTC; cdr3_aa: CASISGTGWTHEQFF; d_call: TRBD1; j_call: TRBJ2-1; v_call: TRBV19; clone_size: -
cdr3_nt: TGTGCCAGCAGTTCTTACAGGGTAGATGGCTACACCTTC; cdr3_aa: CASSSYRVDGYTF; d_call: -; j_call: TRBJ1-2; v_call: TRBV25-1; clone_size: -
cdr3_nt: TGTGCCAGTAGCAACCTGGACTTTACCTCTGGAAACACCATATATTTT; cdr3_aa: CASSNLDFTSGNTIYF; d_call: -; j_call: TRBJ1-3; v_call: TRBV19; clone_size: -
cdr3_nt: TGCGCCAGCAAGATCGGGACAGGAAACATTCAGTACTTC; cdr3_aa: CASKIGTGNIQYF; d_call: TRBD1; j_call: TRBJ2-4; v_call: TRBV5-1; clone_size: -
cdr3_nt: TGTGCCAGCAGTTTTAACGGGAGGAACCAGTACAATGAGCAGTTCTTC; cdr3_aa: CASSFNGRNQYNEQFF; d_call: TRBD2; j_call: TRBJ2-1; v_call: TRBV27; clone_size: -
cdr3_nt: TGCGCCAGCAGCCAACCCGCCGGGACACCCGTGGGGAATGAGCAGTTCTTC; cdr3_aa: CASSQPAGTPVGNEQFF; d_call: -; j_call: TRBJ2-1; v_call: TRBV4-1; clone_size: few
cdr3_nt: TGTGCCAGCAGCCCCCTAGGGACAGCTCAAGAGACCCAGTACTTC; cdr3_aa: CASSPLGTAQETQYF; d_call: TRBD1; j_call: TRBJ2-5; v_call: TRBV28; clone_size: -
cdr3_nt: TGTGCCAGCAGCGGGGACCTTGGGGGCTACGTGAGGGGCACTGAAGCTTTCTTT; cdr3_aa: CASSGDLGGYVRGTEAFF; d_call: -; j_call: TRBJ1-1; v_call: TRBV5-6; clone_size: -
cdr3_nt: TGTGCCAGCAGCTCACAGGGCAGTAATGAAAAACTGTTTTTT; cdr3_aa: CASSSQGSNEKLFF; d_call: -; j_call: TRBJ1-4; v_call: TRBV5-4; clone_size: -
cdr3_nt: TGTGCCAGTAGACAGCAAAGGAACACTGAAGCTTTCTTT; cdr3_aa: CASRQQRNTEAFF; d_call: -; j_call: TRBJ1-1; v_call: TRBV19; clone_size: -
cdr3_nt: TGTGCCAGTAGTATAGATGAGGTCGGGACAGATGAGCAGTTCTTC; cdr3_aa: CASSIDEVGTDEQFF; d_call: TRBD1; j_call: TRBJ2-1; v_call: TRBV19; clone_size: -
cdr3_nt: TGTGCCAGCAGCGTAGCGGGACGGGATAATACGCAGTATTTT; cdr3_aa: CASSVAGRDNTQYF; d_call: -; j_call: TRBJ2-3; v_call: TRBV9; clone_size: few
cdr3_nt: TGTGCCAGTAGTATTTTGGGGACAGGGGCTGGTCAGCCCCAGCATTTT; cdr3_aa: CASSILGTGAGQPQHF; d_call: TRBD1; j_call: TRBJ1-5; v_call: TRBV19; clone_size: -
cdr3_nt: TGTGCTAGCGGCCAAGGGACAGCAACTAATGAAAAACTGTTTTTT; cdr3_aa: CASGQGTATNEKLFF; d_call: TRBD1; j_call: TRBJ1-4; v_call: TRBV7-7; clone_size: few
cdr3_nt: TGCGCCAGCAGCGTACAGACCGCGCAGATTACTGAAGCTTTCTTT; cdr3_aa: CASSVQTAQITEAFF; d_call: -; j_call: TRBJ1-1; v_call: TRBV5-1; clone_size: -
cdr3_nt: TGCGCCTGCCGACTAGCCGAGAACACCGGGGAGCTGTTTTTT; cdr3_aa: CACRLAENTGELFF; d_call: TRBD2; j_call: TRBJ2-2; v_call: TRBV5-1; clone_size: -
cdr3_nt: TGTGCCAGCAGCTCCCAAAGCGGGAGTCGAAATGAGCAGTTCTTC; cdr3_aa: CASSSQSGSRNEQFF; d_call: TRBD2; j_call: TRBJ2-1; v_call: TRBV13; clone_size: -
cdr3_nt: TGTGCCAGCAGGCTAGACAGGGGAGGCACCGGGGAGCTGTTTTTT; cdr3_aa: CASRLDRGGTGELFF; d_call: TRBD1; j_call: TRBJ2-2; v_call: TRBV7-2; clone_size: -
cdr3_nt: TGCGCCAGCAGCTTAGCGGGAGGATTCCCCGGGGAGCTGTTTTTT; cdr3_aa: CASSLAGGFPGELFF; d_call: TRBD2; j_call: TRBJ2-2; v_call: TRBV5-1; clone_size: -
cdr3_nt: TGCGCCAGCAATCCGGGACAGGGGACCCACGAGCAGTACTTC; cdr3_aa: CASNPGQGTHEQYF; d_call: TRBD1; j_call: TRBJ2-7; v_call: TRBV5-1; clone_size: -
cdr3_nt: TGTGCCAGCAGTGCACCGGGCGGGCAGGGAAAAATGAACACTGAAGCTTTCTTT; cdr3_aa: CASSAPGGQGKMNTEAFF; d_call: -; j_call: TRBJ1-1; v_call: TRBV2; clone_size: -
cdr3_nt: TGTGCCAGCAGTTTTCATGGAGAGAACACTGAAGCTTTCTTT; cdr3_aa: CASSFHGENTEAFF; d_call: -; j_call: TRBJ1-1; v_call: TRBV27; clone_size: -
cdr3_nt: TGTGCCAGCAGTCCCCAGGCGATCACTGAAGCTTTCTTT; cdr3_aa: CASSPQAITEAFF; d_call: -; j_call: TRBJ1-1; v_call: TRBV28; clone_size: -
cdr3_nt: TGCGCCAGCAGCGCCCCGGGACAGGGGGAAGAGCAGTTCTTC; cdr3_aa: CASSAPGQGEEQFF; d_call: TRBD1; j_call: TRBJ2-1; v_call: TRBV5-1; clone_size: few
cdr3_nt: TGTGCCAGCAGGAAAGAAGGTGGGGAAACGGGGGCTTTCTTT; cdr3_aa: CASRKEGGETGAFF; d_call: -; j_call: TRBJ1-1; v_call: TRBV6-1; clone_size: -
cdr3_nt: TGTGCCAGCAGCTTGTCACCCGCAACTAATGAAAAACTGTTTTTT; cdr3_aa: CASSLSPATNEKLFF; d_call: -; j_call: TRBJ1-4; v_call: TRBV11-2; clone_size: -
cdr3_nt: TGTGCTAGCAGCCCGGGACAGACCTACGAGCAGTACTTC; cdr3_aa: CASSPGQTYEQYF; d_call: TRBD1; j_call: TRBJ2-7; v_call: TRBV7-7; clone_size: -
cdr3_nt: TGTGCCAGCAGTTTAGTAGGGTCGGGCTCCTACGAGCAGTACTTC; cdr3_aa: CASSLVGSGSYEQYF; d_call: -; j_call: TRBJ2-7; v_call: TRBV28; clone_size: -
cdr3_nt: TGTGCCAGCAGCCAGTCCGGGACTAGCGGTTCATACAATGAGCAGTTCTTC; cdr3_aa: CASSQSGTSGSYNEQFF; d_call: TRBD2; j_call: TRBJ2-1; v_call: TRBV4-2; clone_size: few
cdr3_nt: TGTGCCAGCAGCGTAAGGGTGGGAGGCTACAATGAGCAGTTCTTC; cdr3_aa: CASSVRVGGYNEQFF; d_call: -; j_call: TRBJ2-1; v_call: TRBV9; clone_size: -
cdr3_nt: TGCGCCAGCAGCTTCGGGACAGGGGGAGTGAACACTGAAGCTTTCTTT; cdr3_aa: CASSFGTGGVNTEAFF; d_call: TRBD1; j_call: TRBJ1-1; v_call: TRBV5-1; clone_size: -
cdr3_nt: TGTGCCAGCAGTTACGGATCAAATACCAAAGCTTTCTTT; cdr3_aa: CASSYGSNTKAFF; d_call: -; j_call: TRBJ1-1; v_call: TRBV6-5; clone_size: -
cdr3_nt: TGTGCCAGCAGCGCTAACAGGGGAAATGAGCAGTTCTTC; cdr3_aa: CASSANRGNEQFF; d_call: TRBD1; j_call: TRBJ2-1; v_call: TRBV2; clone_size: few
cdr3_nt: TGTGCCAGCAGCTTGCACCCGGGACGGTCCTTTTGGAACACTGAAGCTTTCTTT; cdr3_aa: CASSLHPGRSFWNTEAFF; d_call: -; j_call: TRBJ1-1; v_call: TRBV5-8; clone_size: -
cdr3_nt: TGCGCCAGCAGCTTCAGTCTAGCGGGTAACGAGCAGTACTTC; cdr3_aa: CASSFSLAGNEQYF; d_call: TRBD2; j_call: TRBJ2-7; v_call: TRBV5-1; clone_size: -
cdr3_nt: TGTGCCAGCAGCTTGGCCGAGAATGGCTACACCTTC; cdr3_aa: CASSLAENGYTF; d_call: -; j_call: TRBJ1-2; v_call: TRBV5-6; clone_size: -
cdr3_nt: TGTGCCAGCAGCTTAGATCGCTATGGCTACACCTTC; cdr3_aa: CASSLDRYGYTF; d_call: -; j_call: TRBJ1-2; v_call: TRBV11-2; clone_size: few
cdr3_nt: TGTGCCAGCAGCTCGGGGTATGGCTACACCTTC; cdr3_aa: CASSSGYGYTF; d_call: -; j_call: TRBJ1-2; v_call: TRBV5-6; clone_size: -
cdr3_nt: TGTGCCAGCAGCCCAAGTGGCGGGAGGGGGTACGAGCAGTACTTC; cdr3_aa: CASSPSGGRGYEQYF; d_call: TRBD2; j_call: TRBJ2-7; v_call: TRBV7-6; clone_size: -
cdr3_nt: TGTGCCAGCAGGGGAAGTGTAGCGGGAGGGAACAATGAGCAGTTCTTC; cdr3_aa: CASRGSVAGGNNEQFF; d_call: TRBD2; j_call: TRBJ2-1; v_call: TRBV9; clone_size: few
cdr3_nt: TGTGCCAGCAGCGAGGGACTTTCGGATGAGCAGTTCTTC; cdr3_aa: CASSEGLSDEQFF; d_call: -; j_call: TRBJ2-1; v_call: TRBV9; clone_size: few
cdr3_nt: TGTGCCAGCAGCGTGAGCGGGGAGTCCTACGAGCAGTACTTC; cdr3_aa: CASSVSGESYEQYF; d_call: TRBD2; j_call: TRBJ2-7; v_call: TRBV9; clone_size: -
cdr3_nt: TGTGCCAGCAGCGCTCGGCTGGGCGGGAGGCCCGGGGAGCTGTTTTTT; cdr3_aa: CASSARLGGRPGELFF; d_call: TRBD2; j_call: TRBJ2-2; v_call: TRBV7-2; clone_size: -
cdr3_nt: TGCGCCAGCAGCCTGGGCCCAGTAGCCCGGTCTGGAAACACCATATATTTT; cdr3_aa: CASSLGPVARSGNTIYF; d_call: -; j_call: TRBJ1-3; v_call: TRBV5-1; clone_size: -
cdr3_nt: TGTGCCAGCAGCTCCCCTCCGGGACAGGGGTGGGACGAGCAGTACTTC; cdr3_aa: CASSSPPGQGWDEQYF; d_call: TRBD1; j_call: TRBJ2-7; v_call: TRBV7-6; clone_size: few
cdr3_nt: TGTGCCTGGAGCTTGACAGGGGGCAATCAGCCCCAGCATTTT; cdr3_aa: CAWSLTGGNQPQHF; d_call: TRBD1; j_call: TRBJ1-5; v_call: TRBV30; clone_size: -